A selection of T cell receptor beta chains follows, all from one sample in a study of blood T cell repertoires in COVID-19. Only in-frame clones appear in the TCRdb table, and some are missing; sequencing was by immunoSEQ multiplex PCR. The table lists fewer than 250,000 clones, 88% of them singletons. The sequenced material came from peripheral blood. Receptors were obtained from a man in his 70s with acute or convalescent COVID-19. Both conserved end residues are part of each CDR3. A D gene is named only where the DNA matches it firmly. Part of the rows lack a size; the others show once, few, many or a class for expanded clones.

TRBJ1-6 | TRBV5-5 | - | - | CASNLDSSYNSPLHF | TGTGCCAGCAACTTAGACAGCTCCTATAATTCACCCCTCCACTTT
TRBJ1-3 | TRBV28 | - | - | CASSLFQGRNTIYF | TGTGCCAGCAGTTTATTTCAGGGCAGAAACACCATATATTTT
TRBJ1-5 | TRBV5-6 | - | - | CASSLRGGQNQPQHF | TGTGCCAGCAGCTTGAGGGGGGGCCAGAATCAGCCCCAGCATTTT
TRBJ1-1 | TRBV20-1 | - | TRBD1 | CSASQTGAAFF | TGCAGTGCGAGCCAAACAGGGGCCGCTTTCTTT
TRBJ1-5 | TRBV2 | - | - | CASSEEVPKGARPQHF | TGTGCCAGCAGTGAAGAGGTCCCTAAAGGGGCCCGGCCCCAGCATTTT
TRBJ1-5 | TRBV5-6 | - | - | CASSFRGSGNQPQHF | TGTGCCAGCAGCTTCCGAGGGTCGGGCAATCAGCCCCAGCATTTT
TRBJ2-2 | TRBV9 | - | TRBD2 | CASSPSGSGTGELFF | TGTGCCAGCAGTCCTAGCGGGAGTGGTACCGGGGAGCTGTTTTTT
TRBJ1-4 | TRBV3-1/TRBV3-2 | - | - | CASSHGEQGVYAEKLFF | TGTGCCAGCAGCCACGGGGAACAGGGAGTCTATGCTGAAAAACTGTTTTTT
TRBJ1-1 | TRBV29-1 | - | - | CSVASGGDTEAFF | TGCAGCGTTGCGTCCGGCGGTGACACTGAAGCTTTCTTT
TRBJ1-2 | TRBV2 | - | TRBD1 | CASRTGWNYGYTF | TGTGCCAGTCGGACAGGGTGGAACTATGGCTACACCTTC
TRBJ2-3 | TRBV29-1 | few | - | CSVDIGTDTQYF | TGCAGCGTTGACATTGGCACAGATACGCAGTATTTT
TRBJ2-7 | TRBV3-1/TRBV3-2 | - | - | CASTPTSEGTYEQYF | TGTGCCAGCACCCCTACATCCGAGGGTACCTACGAGCAGTACTTC
TRBJ2-7 | TRBV27 | - | TRBD1 | CASSLGTGRYEQYF | TGTGCCAGCAGTTTGGGGACAGGGAGGTACGAGCAGTACTTC
TRBJ2-3 | TRBV7-2 | - | - | CASSLQVGSGGTDTQYF | TGTGCCAGCAGCTTACAGGTCGGTAGCGGAGGGACAGATACGCAGTATTTT
TRBJ2-1 | TRBV2 | - | TRBD1 | CASSVRTGDNEQFF | TGTGCCAGCAGCGTACGGACAGGGGACAATGAGCAGTTCTTC
TRBJ1-3 | TRBV4-1 | - | - | CASSQDVGAFSGNTIYF | TGCGCCAGCAGCCAAGATGTGGGGGCCTTCAGTGGAAACACCATATATTTT
TRBJ2-1 | TRBV18 | - | - | CASSLDLQGEQFF | TGTGCCAGCTCATTGGACTTGCAAGGTGAGCAGTTCTTC
TRBJ2-3 | TRBV29-1 | - | - | CSVATNTDTQYF | TGCAGCGTTGCGACAAACACAGATACGCAGTATTTT
TRBJ2-2 | TRBV19 | - | - | CASSIRAGGELFF | TGTGCCAGTAGTATTAGAGCTGGCGGGGAGCTGTTTTTT
TRBJ2-2 | TRBV14 | - | TRBD2 | CASSQIAAGTAGGELFF | TGTGCCAGCAGCCAGATTGCAGCGGGAACCGCAGGCGGGGAGCTGTTTTTT
TRBJ2-6 | TRBV11-1 | - | - | CASSPPSPGANVLTF | TGTGCCAGCAGCCCCCCCTCCCCTGGGGCCAACGTCCTGACTTTC
TRBJ2-5 | TRBV25-1 | - | TRBD1 | CASSDLDRVTGETQYF | TGTGCCAGCAGTGACCTAGACAGGGTAACAGGGGAGACCCAGTACTTC
TRBJ2-2 | TRBV9 | - | - | CASSTSLGQNTGELFF | TGTGCCAGCAGCACAAGCCTGGGACAGAACACCGGGGAGCTGTTTTTT